The 12 T cell receptor beta chains given below trace back to one sample, sequenced in a study of identifying expanded T cells in peripheral blood. The protocol was immunoSEQ multiplex PCR, while the TCRdb copy is restricted to in-frame clones and leaves out a portion. The sample consists of around 84,000 clones, roughly 90% of them appearing once. The sequenced material came from blood. Every receptor here comes from a person aged 18 to 70 in good health.

The chain couples TRBV7-2 to TRBJ1-1; TRBD1 aligns across 8 bases. This CDR3 has 15 residues. Losses at the gene ends were 2 bases for V and 4 bases for J; bases not matched to a gene: 6. Germline V CDR1 and CDR2: SGHTA, FQGNSA. This CDR3 reads CASSLMQGASTEAFF. As DNA, the CDR3 is TGTGCCAGCAGCTTAATGCAGGGGGCCAGCACTGAAGCTTTCTTT.

The chain combines TRBV29-1 with TRBJ2-5, with TRBD1 identical over 9 bases. Germline lookup yields CDR1 SQVTM and CDR2 ANQGSEA. The CDR3 loop spans 15 amino acids. Trimming removed 1 base from V and 5 bases from J; junction bases left unmatched: 8. The CDR3: CSVEGRDRVWETQYF. The CDR3 DNA reads as TGCAGCGTTGAAGGCCGGGACAGGGTGTGGGAGACCCAGTACTTC.

This clone showed up just a few times. The rearrangement joins TRBV19 to TRBJ2-3; no clear D. V lost 6 bases, J lost 1 base, and 14 bases lay in between. This CDR3 contains 15 residues. Germline V gene sequence: CDR1 LNHDA, CDR2 SQIVND (reference sequence). The CDR3 protein is CASSPGLVGTDTQYF. The CDR3 DNA sequence: TGTGCCAGTAGCCCCGGGTTGGTCGGCACAGATACGCAGTATTTT.

The rearrangement uses TRBV5-3 and TRBJ1-2, with D perhaps matching TRBD1 (5 bases). TRBV5-3 is noted as an ORF with a role that remains uncertain. The CDR3 length is 11 residues. V was shortened by 0 bases and J by 12 bases, with 9 bases between the two germline ends. The chain's CDR3 is CARSLDGAHTF. CDR3 DNA sequence: TGTGCCAGAAGCTTGGACGGGGCTCACACCTTC.

The CDR3 reads CASSAGRNTEAFF. The CDR3 nucleotides read TGTGCCAGCAGCGCGGGAAGGAACACTGAAGCTTTCTTT. The chain couples TRBV21-1 to TRBJ1-1. TRBV21-1 is described as a pseudogene. The CDR3 extends over 13 amino acids.

This chain joins TRBV7-8 and TRBJ1-3, with D possibly being TRBD1 (6 bases). The CDR3 loop spans 16 amino acids. Trimming pared 5 bases from V and 3 bases from J, leaving 17 bases between. From germline, CDR1 is SGHVS and CDR2 FQNEAQ. The CDR3 is CASSLGAGVYGNTIYF. The CDR3 coding sequence is TGTGCCAGCAGCCTAGGGGCAGGGGTTTATGGAAACACCATATATTTT.

The chain joins TRBV11-3 to TRBJ1-1, with TRBD1 as a possible D gene (6 bases). The CDR3 is 12 residues long. Trimming left V 5 bases short and J 8 bases short, with 12 bases between. Germline V gene lookup returns CDR1 SGHNT and CDR2 YENEEA. The DNA of the CDR3 is TGTGCCAGCAGCCAAACAGGGTCCGAAGCTTTCTTT. Translation gives CASSQTGSEAFF.

The V call is TRBV10-2, the J call TRBJ2-1; possible D gene TRBD2, 5 bases. The length of the CDR3 is 19 residues. Trimming stripped 0 bases from V and 5 bases from J, with 23 bases between. Germline CDR1 reads WSHSY; CDR2 reads SAAADI. CDR3 loop: CASSESLGASQTPHNEQFF. The CDR3 DNA sequence: TGCGCCAGCAGTGAGTCGTTGGGAGCGAGTCAAACCCCCCACAATGAGCAGTTCTTC.

This chain links TRBV19 with TRBJ2-2, with D tentatively TRBD2 (5 bases). CDR1 is LNHDA and CDR2 is SQIVND in the germline V gene (reference sequence). V lost 5 bases and J 3 bases, leaving 10 bases between the germline ends. The CDR3 sequence is 14 residues long. The CDR3 here is CASSPRTYTGELFF. CDR3 DNA sequence: TGTGCCAGTAGTCCACGGACTTACACCGGGGAGCTGTTTTTT. The full variable domain, its missing parts supplied by reference TRBV19 and TRBJ2-2, is DGGITQSPKYLFRKEGQNVTLSCEQNLNHDAMYWYRQDPGQGLRLIYYSQIVNDFQKGDIAEGYSVSREKKESFPLTVTSAQKNPTAFYLCASSPRTYTGELFFGEGSRLTVL.

The V call is TRBV27, the J call TRBJ1-6, with 8 bases aligning to TRBD1. The germline CDR1 and CDR2 sequences are MNHEY and SMNVEV (reference sequence). CDR3 length equals 20 residues. Trimming took 0 bases from V and 0 from J; bases not matched to a gene: 10. CDR3 sequence reads: CASSLSIVQGASSYNSPLHF. In DNA form, the CDR3 reads TGTGCCAGCAGTTTATCAATTGTGCAGGGGGCGAGCTCCTATAATTCACCCCTCCACTTT.

The chain couples TRBV7-8 to TRBJ1-3, with TRBD1 matching over 9 bases. The CDR3 contains 16 residues. In germline, CDR1 is SGHVS, CDR2 FQNEAQ. Germline trimming cut 1 base from V and 0 bases from J; bases unmatched to any gene: 1. CDR3 sequence (DNA): TGTGCCAGCAGCTTAGAGACAGGGGGCTCTGGAAACACCATATATTTT. This sequence encodes CASSLETGGSGNTIYF. The variable domain in full, completed from reference TRBV7-8 and TRBJ1-3, reads GAGVSQSPRYKVAKRGQDVALRCDPISGHVSLFWYQQALGQGPEFLTYFQNEAQLDKSGLPSDRFFAERPEGSVSTLKIQRTQQEDSAVYLCASSLETGGSGNTIYFGEGSWLTVV.

This clone has ten or more counts. J is TRBJ1-2 and V is TRBV11-2; the D is unclear. Per germline, CDR1 SGHAT and CDR2 FQNNGV. Deletions cut 5 bases from V and 4 bases from J, with 14 bases between. CDR3 size: 14 residues. The CDR3 DNA reads as TGTGCCAGCAGCCCCACTTCCTCATCCTATGGCTACACCTTC. It codes for CASSPTSSSYGYTF.